This is a list of T cell receptor beta chains from one sample in a study of B cell selection in AIRE deficiency. Libraries were prepared by immunoSEQ multiplex PCR; TCRdb keeps only in-frame clonotypes and omits some of them. Of around 22,000 clones in the sample, around 90% are singletons; the top ten hold approximately 1.5%. Sequences were obtained from CD4+CD25+ Tregs sorted from PBMCs. These TCRs come from a human donor in good health. Each CDR3 is given with its conserved first and last residue. The D gene is left open where the match is weak. The listing skips clone size in some rows; elsewhere it reads once, few, many or a size class.

clone_size	v_call	j_call	cdr3_length	d_call	cdr3_nt	cdr3_aa
NA	TRBV10-3	TRBJ1-2	14	TRBD1	TGTGCCATCAGTGGCCGAGGGGGCAACTATGGCTACACCTTC	CAISGRGGNYGYTF
NA	TRBV28	TRBJ1-5	12	NA	TGTGCCAGCACCCAGGGACGTCAGCCCCAGCATTTT	CASTQGRQPQHF
NA	TRBV2	TRBJ1-2	15	TRBD1	TGTGCCAGCAGTGATTTTCGGGGACAGGCGGATGGCTACACCTTC	CASSDFRGQADGYTF
NA	TRBV6-6	TRBJ2-7	13	NA	TGTGCCAGCAGTTACGACGGGTTTATGGAGCAGTACTTC	CASSYDGFMEQYF
NA	TRBV7-8	TRBJ2-1	15	TRBD2	TGTGCCAGCAGCTATCACGGGACTATCGGCAATGAGCAGTTCTTC	CASSYHGTIGNEQFF
once	TRBV14	TRBJ1-1	19	TRBD1	TGTGCCAGCAGCCAAGTTAACAGGGGACGATATGGGGATAACACTGAAGCTTTCTTT	CASSQVNRGRYGDNTEAFF
NA	TRBV10-3	TRBJ1-4	14	TRBD1	TGTGCCATCAGTCAGGGGGGCCCGTATGAAAAACTGTTTTTT	CAISQGGPYEKLFF
NA	TRBV7-8	TRBJ2-3	12	NA	TGTGCCAGCAGCTTAGTTCAAGTTGCGCAGTATTTT	CASSLVQVAQYF
NA	TRBV7-8	TRBJ1-6	17	NA	TGTGCCAGCAGCTTAGTGGGCGGCAGCTCCTATAATTCACCCCTCCACTTT	CASSLVGGSSYNSPLHF
NA	TRBV4-1	TRBJ2-7	14	TRBD1	TGCGCCAGCAGCCAAGCTAACAGGGGGTACGAGCAGTACTTC	CASSQANRGYEQYF
NA	TRBV7-9	TRBJ2-4	11	NA	TGTGCCAGCAGCCGCAACCGGGACTTAAACTTC	CASSRNRDLNF
NA	TRBV23-1	TRBJ2-5	18	TRBD2	TGCGCCAGCAGTCAATCTACGGCGGGGGGCCGGGATAGAGAGACCCAGTACTTC	CASSQSTAGGRDRETQYF
NA	TRBV10-3	TRBJ2-5	16	TRBD2	TGTGCCATCAGTGAAGCTAGCGGGGGTTTCCAAGAGACCCAGTACTTC	CAISEASGGFQETQYF
NA	TRBV6-1	TRBJ1-1	12	NA	TGTGCCAGCAGGAGGGGGGACACTGAAGCTTTCTTT	CASRRGDTEAFF
NA	TRBV7-2	TRBJ2-5	16	TRBD2	TGTGCCAGCAGTTTCTACGGGACTAGCGGGGAAGAGACCCAGTACTTC	CASSFYGTSGEETQYF
NA	TRBV18	TRBJ2-4	19	TRBD2	TGTGCCAGCTCACGAGAACACCGGACTAGCGGGGGGGCGAGTAACATTCAGTACTTC	CASSREHRTSGGASNIQYF
NA	TRBV18	TRBJ2-3	19	TRBD2	TGTGCCAGCTCACCACACCTAGCGGGGGCATTTGCTAGCACAGATACGCAGTATTTT	CASSPHLAGAFASTDTQYF
NA	TRBV2	TRBJ2-1	15	TRBD2	TGTGCCAGCAGTGAAGAACGTAGCGGGAGCAATGAGCAGTTCTTC	CASSEERSGSNEQFF
NA	TRBV6-5	TRBJ2-2	13	NA	TGTGCCAGCAGCGGTTCGAACACCGGGGAGCTGTTTTTT	CASSGSNTGELFF
NA	TRBV11-3	TRBJ1-2	15	NA	TGTGCCAGCAGCTTAGTATGGGGGACGGACTATGGCTACACCTTC	CASSLVWGTDYGYTF
NA	TRBV12-5	TRBJ2-3	15	NA	TGTGCTAGTGGGTCGACGGGTCTTAGCACAGATACGCAGTATTTT	CASGSTGLSTDTQYF
NA	TRBV7-9	TRBJ1-1	13	NA	TGTGCCAGCAGCCAACAGGGAGGCACTGAAGCTTTCTTT	CASSQQGGTEAFF
NA	TRBV29-1	TRBJ1-2	13	NA	TGCAGCGTTGAAACGGGTGGCGGCTATGGCTACACCTTC	CSVETGGGYGYTF
NA	TRBV10-1	TRBJ2-7	15	TRBD2	TGCGCCAGCAGTGAGTTTACTAGCGGGGTCTACGAGCAGTACTTC	CASSEFTSGVYEQYF
NA	TRBV5-1	TRBJ1-5	15	NA	TGCGCCAGCAGCTCGGGACAAGGTAGCAATCAGCCCCAGCATTTT	CASSSGQGSNQPQHF
NA	TRBV25-1	TRBJ1-5	13	NA	TGTGCCAGCAGAAGCGAAATTCATCAGCCCCAGCATTTT	CASRSEIHQPQHF
NA	TRBV7-2	TRBJ2-1	12	NA	TGTGCCAGCAGCCCTCAGTTGAATGAGCAGTTCTTC	CASSPQLNEQFF
NA	TRBV6-6	TRBJ2-3	15	TRBD2	TGTGCCAGCACCGGACTAGCGGGAGGGCCAGATACGCAGTATTTT	CASTGLAGGPDTQYF
NA	TRBV27	TRBJ2-1	16	TRBD2	TGTGCCAGCAGCCGACCGGGGACTAGCCGTTACAATGAGCAGTTCTTC	CASSRPGTSRYNEQFF
NA	TRBV11-2	TRBJ1-6	15	TRBD1	TGTGCCAGCAGCAAACAACAGGGGGGAACATCACCCCTCCACTTT	CASSKQQGGTSPLHF
NA	TRBV7-2	TRBJ2-2	14	TRBD1	TGTGCCAGCTCTAGGGACAGGGGGACCGGGGAGCTGTTTTTT	CASSRDRGTGELFF
NA	TRBV28	TRBJ2-1	14	NA	TGTGCCAGCAGTTTAACCGGGAGAGGGAATGAGCAGTTCTTC	CASSLTGRGNEQFF
NA	TRBV2	TRBJ2-7	13	NA	TGTGCCAGCACTCGCAGGGGCCTCACAGAGCAGTACTTC	CASTRRGLTEQYF
NA	TRBV10-1	TRBJ2-2	15	NA	TGCGCCAGCAGTGAGTCATTAAGGAACACCGGGGAGCTGTTTTTT	CASSESLRNTGELFF
NA	TRBV7-8	TRBJ1-3	15	NA	TGTGCCAGCAGCTGGGACCGTCTCTTAGGAAACACCATATATTTT	CASSWDRLLGNTIYF
NA	TRBV18	TRBJ2-7	15	TRBD2	TGTGCCAGCTCAAACACGCTAGCGGGACCCTACGAGCAGTACTTC	CASSNTLAGPYEQYF
NA	TRBV21-1	TRBJ2-7	16	NA	TGTGCCAGCAGCAAAGGGGACAGAGACTCTCTCGACGAGCAGTACTTC	CASSKGDRDSLDEQYF
NA	TRBV6-6	TRBJ2-1	12	NA	TGTGCCAGCAGTTACAAGTTGAATGAGCAGTTCTTC	CASSYKLNEQFF
NA	TRBV18	TRBJ2-7	15	TRBD1	TGTGCCAGCTCACTCAGGACAGGGGGCCCCTACGAGCAGTACTTC	CASSLRTGGPYEQYF
NA	TRBV5-1	TRBJ1-2	12	NA	TGCGCCAGCAGGGACGATAACTATGGCTACACCTTC	CASRDDNYGYTF
once	TRBV11-1	TRBJ2-7	13	NA	TGTGCCAGCAGCTTAGTAGGAGGGAGGCAGCAGTACTTC	CASSLVGGRQQYF
NA	TRBV9	TRBJ2-1	14	NA	TGTGCCAGCAGCGTAGCGGGACTGTACAATGAGCAGTTCTTC	CASSVAGLYNEQFF
NA	TRBV7-8	TRBJ1-1	12	NA	TGTGCCAGCAGGCTACAGGGAACTGAAGCTTTCTTT	CASRLQGTEAFF
NA	TRBV6-5	TRBJ2-7	15	TRBD1	TGTGCCAGCAGGTCTTCCAGGGGGTATTCTTACGAGCAGTACTTC	CASRSSRGYSYEQYF
NA	TRBV18	TRBJ1-1	15	TRBD1	TGTGCCAGCTCAGCCGGGACAGGGGGCGTCACTGAAGCTTTCTTT	CASSAGTGGVTEAFF
NA	TRBV7-9	TRBJ1-1	13	NA	TGTGCCAGCAGCCCGGGGACATACACTGAAGCTTTCTTT	CASSPGTYTEAFF
NA	TRBV5-1	TRBJ2-7	16	NA	TGCGCCAGCAGCAAACAGGACCTTGGGCTGGGGTACGAGCAGTACTTC	CASSKQDLGLGYEQYF
NA	TRBV5-1	TRBJ2-3	13	TRBD2	TGCGCCAGCAGCTCCTTTAGCGGGACTACGCAGTATTTT	CASSSFSGTTQYF
NA	TRBV5-1	TRBJ2-5	12	NA	TGCGCCAGCAGCTCGAGTGCGGAGACCCAGTACTTC	CASSSSAETQYF
NA	TRBV6-6	TRBJ1-2	14	NA	TGTGCCAGCAGTTACTCAGCGGGTATGGATGGCTACACCTTC	CASSYSAGMDGYTF
NA	TRBV5-6	TRBJ2-3	14	NA	TGTGCCAGCAGCTTCGGCGGGGTTACAGATACGCAGTATTTT	CASSFGGVTDTQYF
NA	TRBV28	TRBJ2-1	15	TRBD1	TGTGCCAGCAGGTTCCGGGACAGGGTGTACAATGAGCAGTTCTTC	CASRFRDRVYNEQFF
NA	TRBV27	TRBJ2-7	17	NA	TGTGCCAGCAGTCGAAGGGGGGTAGGAGGTTCCACCTACGAGCAGTACTTC	CASSRRGVGGSTYEQYF
NA	TRBV5-1	TRBJ2-1	14	TRBD2	TGCGCCAGCAGCTTTGGACTAGACGTCAATGAGCAGTTCTTC	CASSFGLDVNEQFF
NA	TRBV14	TRBJ2-4	14	NA	TGTGCCAGCAGCCAAGATTGGAGGGCAGGCATTCAGTACTTC	CASSQDWRAGIQYF
NA	TRBV19	TRBJ2-3	16	TRBD2	TGTGCCAGTAGTTCGTATAGCGGGGGGGCCCCAGGTACGCAGTATTTT	CASSSYSGGAPGTQYF
once	TRBV15	TRBJ2-7	15	NA	TGTGCCACCAGCAGCCTCCTGGGCAGGGCCTACGAGCAGTACTTC	CATSSLLGRAYEQYF